This T cell receptor (beta chain) stems from a study of T-cell reconstitution after alpha-beta-depleted transplantation in children. General study points: When one year had passed after transplant, most T-cell counts and diversity came from newly produced T cells. Several hundred expanded graft clones reportedly supplied alpha-beta T cells about two months after transplant. Elevated TCRbeta diversity at day 60 was traced, in some patients, to surviving recipient T cells and thymic progenitors.

The CDR3 is 11 amino acids. Trimming stripped 10 bases from V and 4 bases from J, with 10 bases between. Looked up from germline, CDR1 is SGDLS and CDR2 is YYNGEE. Comments on this clonotype: Its cognate antigen is unknown.

It was with unique molecular identifiers that the TCRbeta library was prepared. Via MiXCR, TCRdb re-called the PCR reads, giving one row per CDR3 protein. Of some 81,000 distinct CDR3 sequences in the sample, roughly 13% were seen once. The TCR was taken from a male patient aged 2 to 10 who had a stem cell transplant for acute lymphoblastic leukemia, so the T cells may come from the graft donor. The chain recombines TRBV9 with TRBJ2-3; D gene uncertain. The sequencing used PBMCs, mostly from graft donor cells, collected 180 days after TCRalphabeta/CD19-depleted stem cell transplant. The CDR3 DNA reads as TGTGCCCCCGCCCGGGCAGATACGCAGTATTTT. It codes for CAPARADTQYF.